The present T cell receptor beta chain was sequenced within a study of Graves' ophthalmopathy and Graves' hyperthyroidism. Findings and limits, study-wide: Sensitivity reached 85% to 90% and specificity roughly 82% for a 13-signature model separating ophthalmopathy from stable hyperthyroidism. Appearing in blood as well were most expanded thyroid clonotypes above 0.001 frequency.

CDR1 is KGHSY and CDR2 is FQNENV in the germline V gene. The CDR3 sequence is 13 residues long. V was clipped by 2 bases and J by 3 bases, with 7 bases between them. Worth noting for this clonotype: Antigen unknown. This may come from a read error, since a much larger clone is one base off. This likely comes from a read error, as the CDR3 has no conserved phenylalanine or tryptophan at its end.

Ophthalmopathy donors were characterized by moderate-to-severe activity, CAS of at least 3, NOSPECS of at least 4, and duration under 3 months. Amplification of TCR beta CDR3 regions used RNA transcripts. HTBI-primed first-round RT-PCR preceded second-round multiplex PCR. One entry per CDR3 protein results from TCRdb running MiXCR on the multiplex PCR reads. The table records 740,000 or so distinct CDR3 sequences, approximately 40% of them present only once. The receptor comes from an adult man with Graves' ophthalmopathy. The specimen was peripheral blood. The chain uses TRBV16 and TRBJ1-2; D is ambiguous. In DNA form, the CDR3 reads TGTGCCAGCAGCCAACTGTATCACTATGGCTACACCCTC. Its translation is CASSQLYHYGYTL.